The sequence of this TCR beta chain was determined in a study of cytomegalovirus exposure and HLA in healthy donors. Study-wide findings and caveats: In a later analysis, a missense DCLRE1C variant was linked to TCR beta V- and J-gene trimming. It was reported that TCR beta sequences correctly inferred the HLA-A and HLA-B alleles for most subjects.

Concerning this clone: Antigen unknown.

V was shortened by 6 bases and J by 2 bases, with 11 bases between the two germline ends. Germline CDR1 and CDR2: ENHRY and SYGVKD. The CDR3 is made up of 14 amino acids. Primers included in the PCR were 60 Vbeta and 13 Jbeta primers. Generated by immunoSEQ multiplex PCR, the TCRdb table keeps only in-frame clones and is missing some. The table lists about 140,000 clones, around 80% of them singletons. Specimen: PBMCs. The V call is TRBV10-3, the J call TRBJ1-5; the D is unclear. This TCR was sampled from a man in his thirties or forties in good health and CMV-seronegative. CDR3 region: CAIRSGLGNQPQHF. DNA for the CDR3: TGTGCCATCAGGTCGGGGTTGGGCAATCAGCCCCAGCATTTT.